The rows below give T cell receptor beta chains drawn from one sample of a study of T cell clusters in autoimmune cytopenias. Following a re-call of the multiplex PCR reads, TCRdb has one entry per CDR3 protein and lacks DNA. The sample has thousands of distinct CDR3 sequences. The source material was peripheral blood. The origin of the receptors is a human donor with an autoimmune cytopenia or autoimmune hepatitis (not recorded which). CDR3s include the opening cysteine and the closing phenylalanine or tryptophan. The order of the fields is clone size, J gene, V gene, CDR3 protein. Not every row has a clone size; where given, it reads once, few, many or a size class.

- TRBJ1-1 TRBV5-1 CASSLPGTSNTEAFF
- TRBJ2-3 TRBV27 CATTPAGGPFATQYF
- TRBJ2-2 TRBV5-4 CASSLGGMDTGELFF
- TRBJ1-3 TRBV11-2 CASSQDSSGKTIYF
medium-sized TRBJ2-3 TRBV29-1 CSVTLTDTQYF
- TRBJ1-1 TRBV24-1 CANRGLDLKLDSMNTEAFF
medium-sized TRBJ2-1 TRBV6-5 CASSPLAYSYNEQFF
- TRBJ1-6 TRBV6-1 CASRETNRDFNSPLHF
- TRBJ2-1 TRBV5-1 CASSLIGEARNEQFF
- TRBJ1-1 TRBV20-1 CSAHRQGASLEAFF
- TRBJ1-1 TRBV5-5 CASSFGSMNTEAFF
medium-sized TRBJ2-5 TRBV5-4 CASSLRGGVETQYF
medium-sized TRBJ1-6 TRBV27 CASSKGTGGNSPLHF
- TRBJ2-7 TRBV15 CATSTPGQGPYEQYF
medium-sized TRBJ2-5 TRBV29-1 CSVDLGQETQYF
- TRBJ1-1 TRBV27 CASSPAGGGMNTEAFF
- TRBJ2-7 TRBV5-1 CASSSAIGDNEQYF
medium-sized TRBJ1-4 TRBV19 CASSIGGTGGKLFF
medium-sized TRBJ1-6 TRBV7-2 CASSAPFWTVGNSPLHF
- TRBJ2-3 TRBV27 CASSERLALAGGDTQYF
- TRBJ2-2 TRBV12-3/TRBV12-4 CASSFALGVAGELFF
- TRBJ1-1 TRBV5-4 CASSLAPLQGNGAEAFF
- TRBJ1-1 TRBV5-1 CASSSGHLNTEAFF
medium-sized TRBJ1-1 TRBV7-2 CASSPSNRGRANTEAFF
- TRBJ1-1 TRBV14 CASSQVPGLMNTEAFF
medium-sized TRBJ1-6 TRBV6-5 CASSQGNSPLHF
medium-sized TRBJ2-7 TRBV20-1 CSFQGSSSYEQYF
- TRBJ1-6 TRBV5-1 CASSLEIPGQGAPLHF
- TRBJ2-2 TRBV20-1 CSAYSGSGYTGELFF
- TRBJ1-6 TRBV5-1 CASSRLGTDNSPLHF
medium-sized TRBJ2-2 TRBV5-4 CASSYDTGELFF
- TRBJ2-7 TRBV5-1 CASSLAGSFASYEQYF
medium-sized TRBJ1-6 TRBV20-1 CSARRGGSYNSPLHF
- TRBJ2-1 TRBV12-3/TRBV12-4 CASSPPSNEQFF
- TRBJ2-2 TRBV6-1 CASSERRQTNTGELFF
- TRBJ1-2 TRBV14 CASSQGEERTYTF
- TRBJ1-2 TRBV27 CASSPGTGEGYGYTF
medium-sized TRBJ1-1 TRBV30 CAWSGGPYTEAFF
- TRBJ2-3 TRBV5-4 CASSRTSGTDTQYF
medium-sized TRBJ2-7 TRBV6-6 CASSLDRGYEQYF
- TRBJ1-1 TRBV27 CASRQQQGLYTEAFF
- TRBJ1-6 TRBV25-1 CASSDPPGKGDSPLHF
- TRBJ2-1 TRBV20-1 CSAIWPNYNEQFF
- TRBJ2-5 TRBV6-1 CASNPGGETQYF
- TRBJ2-3 TRBV27 CASSSTKTGVHSTDTQYF
- TRBJ2-2 TRBV6-6 CASSYRQGFGTGELFF
- TRBJ1-1 TRBV15 CATSYSLRGAGTAYAEAFF
- TRBJ1-2 TRBV11-2 CASSLRGMDANYGYTF